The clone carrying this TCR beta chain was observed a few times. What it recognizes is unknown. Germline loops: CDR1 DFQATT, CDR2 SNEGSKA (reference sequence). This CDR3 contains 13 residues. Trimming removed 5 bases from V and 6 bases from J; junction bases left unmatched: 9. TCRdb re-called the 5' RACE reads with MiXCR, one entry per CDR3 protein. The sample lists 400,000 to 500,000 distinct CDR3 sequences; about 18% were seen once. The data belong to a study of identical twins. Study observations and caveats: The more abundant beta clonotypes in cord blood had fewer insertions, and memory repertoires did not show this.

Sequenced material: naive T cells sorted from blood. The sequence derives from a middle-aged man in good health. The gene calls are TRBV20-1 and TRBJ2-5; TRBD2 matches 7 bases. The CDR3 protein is CSAQESGTKTQYF. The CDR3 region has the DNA TGCAGTGCTCAGGAGTCGGGGACTAAGACCCAGTACTTC.